The clone carrying this T cell receptor (beta chain) was seen ten or more times. Its specificity is unknown. The V segment lost 3 bases and the J segment 14 bases; nucleotides outside the gene matches: 9. This CDR3 has 12 residues. Germline V gene sequence: CDR1 SGHAT, CDR2 FQDESV (reference sequence). For the diagnoses, clinical symptoms, serum thyroxine and TRAb, thyroid ultrasound and orbital computed tomography were used. Authors of the study amplified TCR beta CDR3 regions from RNA transcripts. RT-PCR in the first round (using the HTBI primer set) targeted the TCR CDR3. One entry per CDR3 protein, called by TCRdb with MiXCR from the multiplex PCR reads. Of roughly 420,000 distinct CDR3 sequences listed, less than 20% are singletons. The record originates from a study of T cells in Graves' hyperthyroidism and ophthalmopathy. Study details: Blood was drawn when the patient was first diagnosed and still untreated. Notes on the study in general: Also found in blood were most expanded thyroid clonotypes above 0.001.

The chain carries TRBV11-1 and TRBJ2-5; 7 nucleotides align to TRBD1. This receptor was taken from a woman aged 18-35 years with Graves' hyperthyroidism. Material: blood. The CDR3 nucleotides read TGTGCCAGCAGCTTTATCCCGGGACAGATTTACTTC. Translated, it gives CASSFIPGQIYF.